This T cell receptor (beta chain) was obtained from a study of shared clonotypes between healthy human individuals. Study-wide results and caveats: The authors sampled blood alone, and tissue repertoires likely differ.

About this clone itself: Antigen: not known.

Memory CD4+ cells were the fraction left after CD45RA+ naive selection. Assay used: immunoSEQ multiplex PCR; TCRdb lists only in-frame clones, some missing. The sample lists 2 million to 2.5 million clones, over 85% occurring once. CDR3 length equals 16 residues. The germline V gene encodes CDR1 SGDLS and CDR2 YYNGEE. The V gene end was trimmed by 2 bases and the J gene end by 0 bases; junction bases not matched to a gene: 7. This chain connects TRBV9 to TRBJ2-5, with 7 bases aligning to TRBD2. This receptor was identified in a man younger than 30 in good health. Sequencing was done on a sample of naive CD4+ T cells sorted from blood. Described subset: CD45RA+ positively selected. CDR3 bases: TGTGCCAGCAGCGTGTCTTGGGGGGGTAACCAAGAGACCCAGTACTTC. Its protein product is CASSVSWGGNQETQYF. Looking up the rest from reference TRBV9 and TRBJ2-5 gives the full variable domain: DSGVTQTPKHLITATGQRVTLRCSPRSGDLSVYWYQQSLDQGLQFLIQYYNGEERAKGNILERFSAQQFPDLHSELNLSSLELGDSALYFCASSVSWGGNQETQYFGPGTRLLVL.